This TCR beta chain stems from a study of blood T cell repertoires in COVID-19. Study-wide background: Sources were T cells, B-cell-depleted T cells, or PBMCs; the material itself was cDNA or gDNA.

Authors' processing steps: Reference gene primer amplification gave nucleated cell count estimates. Here immunoSEQ multiplex PCR was the method, and the copy in TCRdb shows in-frame clones only, minus some. Clonal size and the V and J genes are those of that table, whereas D and trimming came from the DNA. In the table there are around 79,000 clones, roughly four fifths of which are singletons. Trimming cost V 0 bases and J 1 base, with 12 bases left between them. CDR1 and CDR2 from the germline V gene are LNHNV and YYDKDF (reference sequence). The length of the CDR3 is 16 residues. The chain is built from TRBV15 and TRBJ1-1; tentative D call: TRBD1 (5 bases). The sequenced material came from peripheral blood. This sequence was found in an older woman with acute or convalescent COVID-19. CDR3 nucleotide sequence: TGTGCCACCAGCAGAGATAATTTAGGACAGAACACTGAAGCTTTCTTT. It encodes CATSRDNLGQNTEAFF.